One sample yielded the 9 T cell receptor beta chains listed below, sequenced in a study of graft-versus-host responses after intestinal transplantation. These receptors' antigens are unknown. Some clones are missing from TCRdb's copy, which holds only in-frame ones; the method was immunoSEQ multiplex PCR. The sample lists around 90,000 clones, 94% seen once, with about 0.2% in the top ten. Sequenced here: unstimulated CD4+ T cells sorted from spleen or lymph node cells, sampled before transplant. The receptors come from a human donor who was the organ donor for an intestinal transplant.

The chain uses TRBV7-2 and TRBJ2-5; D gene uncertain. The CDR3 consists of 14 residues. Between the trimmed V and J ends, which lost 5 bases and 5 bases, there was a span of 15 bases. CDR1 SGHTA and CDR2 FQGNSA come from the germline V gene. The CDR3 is CASSPLGAEETQYF. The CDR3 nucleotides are TGTGCCAGCAGCCCCCTTGGTGCAGAGGAGACCCAGTACTTC.

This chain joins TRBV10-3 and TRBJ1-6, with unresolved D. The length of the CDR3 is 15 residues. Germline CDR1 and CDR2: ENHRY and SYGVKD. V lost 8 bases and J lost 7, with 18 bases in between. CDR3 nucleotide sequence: TGTGCCATCGGTGCGGTTAGGGCTGAAAATTCACCCCTCCACTTT. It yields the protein CAIGAVRAENSPLHF.

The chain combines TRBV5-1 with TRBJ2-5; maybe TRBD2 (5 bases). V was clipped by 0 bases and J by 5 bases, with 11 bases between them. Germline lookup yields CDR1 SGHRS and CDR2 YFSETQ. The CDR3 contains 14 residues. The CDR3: CASSLDQAGETQYF. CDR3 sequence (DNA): TGCGCCAGCAGCTTGGATCAGGCGGGCGAGACCCAGTACTTC. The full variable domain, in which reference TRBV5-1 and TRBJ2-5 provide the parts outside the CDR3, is KAGVTQTPRYLIKTRGQQVTLSCSPISGHRSVSWYQQTPGQGLQFLFEYFSETQRNKGNFPGRFSGRQFSNSRSEMNVSTLELGDSALYLCASSLDQAGETQYFGPGTRLLVL.

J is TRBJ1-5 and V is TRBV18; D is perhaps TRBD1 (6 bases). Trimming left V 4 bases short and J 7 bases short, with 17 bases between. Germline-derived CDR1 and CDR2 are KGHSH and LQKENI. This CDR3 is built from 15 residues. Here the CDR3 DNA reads TGTGCCAGCTCACGGGGGCCAGGGAGCGAACAGCCCCAGCATTTT. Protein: CASSRGPGSEQPQHF.

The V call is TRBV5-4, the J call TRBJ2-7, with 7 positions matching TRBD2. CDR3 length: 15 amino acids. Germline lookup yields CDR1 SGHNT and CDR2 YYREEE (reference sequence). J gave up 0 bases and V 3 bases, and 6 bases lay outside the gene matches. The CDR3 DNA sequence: TGTGCCAGCAGCTCGACCGGCGGGAGCTCCTACGAGCAGTACTTC. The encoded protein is CASSSTGGSSYEQYF.

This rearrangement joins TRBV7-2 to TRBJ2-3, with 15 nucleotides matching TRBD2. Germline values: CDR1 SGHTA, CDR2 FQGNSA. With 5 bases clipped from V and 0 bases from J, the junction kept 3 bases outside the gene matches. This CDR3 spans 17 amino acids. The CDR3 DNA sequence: TGTGCCAGCAGCCCCGGACTAGCGGGGGGGAGCACAGATACGCAGTATTTT. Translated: CASSPGLAGGSTDTQYF.

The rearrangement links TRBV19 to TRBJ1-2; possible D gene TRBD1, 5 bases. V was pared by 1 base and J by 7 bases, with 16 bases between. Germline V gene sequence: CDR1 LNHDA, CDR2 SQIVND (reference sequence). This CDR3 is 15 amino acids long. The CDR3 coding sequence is TGTGCCAGTAGTATAGTAGGCGGGGGAAAATCTGGCTACACCTTC. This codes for CASSIVGGGKSGYTF.

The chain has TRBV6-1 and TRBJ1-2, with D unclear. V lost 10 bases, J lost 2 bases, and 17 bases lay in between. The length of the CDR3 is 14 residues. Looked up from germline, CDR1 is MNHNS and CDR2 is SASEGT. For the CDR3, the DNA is TGTGCCACCAGCCGAACCGCGATCAACTATGGCTACACCTTC. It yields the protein CATSRTAINYGYTF.

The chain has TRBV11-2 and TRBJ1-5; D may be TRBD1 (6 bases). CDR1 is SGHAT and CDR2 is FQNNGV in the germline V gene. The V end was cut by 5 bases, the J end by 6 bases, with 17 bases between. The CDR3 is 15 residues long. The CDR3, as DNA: TGTGCCAGCAGCAAGGTCGCAGGGGTATCTCAGCCCCAGCATTTT. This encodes CASSKVAGVSQPQHF.